These 2 T cell receptor beta chains were sequenced from one sample in a study of blood T cells in healthy people across ages (dated by TCRdb to 2014 to 2015). Preparation of the library involved 5' RACE. The second PCR ran for roughly 7 to 12 cycles and used a J-beta primer mix along with a sample-barcoded 5' primer. TCRdb trimmed public reads at Q25 via fastp, called clones via MiXCR and kept in-frame beta chains. CDR3 protein sequences are deduplicated, and each keeps its most common genes and DNA. The sample yields around 1,800,000 distinct CDR3 sequences; more than 35% were counted once. About 21% of the sample belongs to the ten largest clones. Sequenced: blood. Receptor source: a human donor in good health.

This rearrangement joins TRBV27 to TRBJ2-5; D might be TRBD1 (5 bases). The germline CDR1 and CDR2 sequences are MNHEY and SMNVEV (reference sequence). V was clipped by 4 bases and J by 1 base, with 10 bases between them. This CDR3 has 14 residues. The CDR3 region is CASSSGHGQETQYF. CDR3 sequence (DNA): TGTGCCAGCAGTTCAGGACACGGCCAAGAGACCCAGTACTTC.

To note about this clonotype: At one end the junction does not follow the germline gene, possibly because of a read error. The chain carries TRBV7-2 and TRBJ2-3; D ambiguous. The germline CDR1 and CDR2 sequences are SGHTA and FQGNSA. The CDR3 has 11 amino acids. For the CDR3, the DNA is TGTGCCTGCAGCTTCATAGATACGCAGTATTTT. This translates into CACSFIDTQYF. Complete variable domain (other parts from reference TRBV7-2 and TRBJ2-3): GAGVSQSPSNKVTEKGKDVELRCDPISGHTALYWYRQSLGQGLEFLIYFQGNSAPDKSGLPSDRFSAERTGGSVSTLTIQRTQQEDSAVYLCACSFIDTQYFGPGTRLTVL.